Listed here are 9 T cell receptor beta chains from one sample, sequenced in a study of control samples from healthy donors and cancer patients. The repertoire was sequenced with immunoSEQ multiplex PCR; TCRdb's copy has only in-frame clones and lacks some. The table has about 220,000 clones, around 94% seen once. Sequenced input: blood. The receptors shown here come from a man in his fifties or sixties in good health.

The chain carries TRBV28 and TRBJ1-2, with 8 bases identical to TRBD1. Germline trimming cut 5 bases from V and 4 bases from J; bases unmatched to any gene: 9. Germline lookup yields CDR1 MDHEN and CDR2 SYDVKM. There are 15 residues in the CDR3. The CDR3, as DNA: TGTGCCAGCAGTAGCTGGGACAGGCGGCCCTATGGCTACACCTTC. Translated, it gives CASSSWDRRPYGYTF.

The sample holds one count of this clone. This rearrangement joins TRBV21-1 to TRBJ1-2; the table names TRBD1, a call not compared with the DNA. TRBV21-1 is marked as a pseudogene. The CDR3 length is 14 residues. CDR3 bases: TGTGCCAGCAGCCCTTGGGACAGGGGCTATGGCTACACCTTC. The encoded protein is CASSPWDRGYGYTF.

V gene TRBV5-1 combines with J gene TRBJ1-1; possibly TRBD1 for D (5 bases). CDR1 is SGHRS, CDR2 YFSETQ, per germline. V was cut by 7 bases and J by 10 bases, with 17 bases left in between. The CDR3 consists of 12 residues. CDR3 amino acids: CASGPSRGAAFF. In DNA, the CDR3 is TGCGCCAGCGGACCTTCAAGGGGCGCAGCTTTCTTT. Full variable domain (missing parts from reference TRBV5-1 and TRBJ1-1): KAGVTQTPRYLIKTRGQQVTLSCSPISGHRSVSWYQQTPGQGLQFLFEYFSETQRNKGNFPGRFSGRQFSNSRSEMNVSTLELGDSALYLCASGPSRGAAFFGQGTRLTVV.

The V gene is TRBV24-1, the J gene TRBJ1-6; possibly TRBD1 for D (6 bases). Trimming shortened V by 4 bases and J by 10 bases, and 13 bases separated the two germline ends. This CDR3 comprises 14 residues. CDR1 is KGHDR, CDR2 SFDVKD, per germline. This chain's CDR3 is CATSERGQRSPLHF. In DNA form, the CDR3 reads TGTGCCACCAGTGAGCGGGGACAAAGGTCACCCCTCCACTTT.

V is TRBV2 and J is TRBJ1-3; D gene unclear. Trimming pared 6 bases from V and 0 bases from J, leaving 9 bases between. CDR1 is SNHLY and CDR2 is FYNNEI in the germline V gene. The CDR3 length is 14 residues. CDR3 region: CASRETGSGNTIYF. The CDR3 nucleotides read TGTGCCAGCAGGGAGACCGGCTCTGGAAACACCATATATTTT. Supplemented by reference TRBV2 and TRBJ1-3, the full variable domain reads EPEVTQTPSHQVTQMGQEVILRCVPISNHLYFYWYRQILGQKVEFLVSFYNNEISEKSEIFDDQFSVERPDGSNFTLKIRSTKLEDSAMYFCASRETGSGNTIYFGEGSWLTVV.

This chain uses TRBV7-9 with TRBJ1-2; 9 positions match TRBD1. Germline-derived CDR1 and CDR2 are SEHNR and FQNEAQ (reference sequence). The CDR3 is made up of 14 amino acids. V dropped 5 bases and J dropped 8; count of bases not matched to a gene: 9. Here the CDR3 reads CASSPTGGSGGYTF. CDR3 nucleotide sequence: TGTGCCAGCAGCCCGACAGGGGGGTCGGGCGGCTACACCTTC.

The rearrangement joins TRBV28 to TRBJ2-7; 9 bases map to TRBD2. This CDR3 region has 15 residues. The junction had 10 bases not matched to a gene; V was cut back by 4 bases and J by 6 bases. Germline V gene sequence: CDR1 MDHEN, CDR2 SYDVKM. Here the CDR3 reads CASSSPGLALPEQYV. The CDR3, as DNA: TGTGCCAGCAGTTCCCCGGGACTAGCCCTACCCGAGCAGTACGTC.

This chain connects TRBV28 to TRBJ2-4; perhaps D is TRBD1 or TRBD2 (6 bases each). Looked up from germline, CDR1 is MDHEN and CDR2 is SYDVKM. This CDR3 comprises 14 residues. Trimming cost V 3 bases and J 5 bases, with 11 bases left between them. The CDR3: CASSFGGRENIQYF. In DNA, the CDR3 is TGTGCCAGCAGTTTCGGGGGCCGGGAAAACATTCAGTACTTC.

A single count supports this clone. V and J are TRBV6-2 or TRBV6-3 and TRBJ1-4; D remains unclear. Trimming took 4 bases from V and 6 from J, leaving 9 bases between them. The CDR3 covers 13 residues. The germline gives CDR1 MNHEY, CDR2 SVGEGT. CDR3 in amino acids: CASSSPPDEKLFF. The CDR3 DNA reads TGTGCCAGCAGTTCACCCCCCGATGAAAAACTGTTTTTT.